A single sample is the source of the 7 T cell receptor beta chains below, sequenced in a study of cytomegalovirus exposure and HLA in healthy donors. PCR employed 60 Vbeta and 13 Jbeta primers. This table comes from immunoSEQ multiplex PCR, and its TCRdb copy is limited to in-frame clones, with some not included. The sample includes some 140,000 clones, roughly 80% of them seen just once. Material for sequencing was PBMCs. Receptor source: a young man in good health and CMV-seronegative.

This clone was seen more than once but under ten times. The V and J genes are TRBV5-1 and TRBJ2-3, with no clear D. Germline values: CDR1 SGHRS, CDR2 YFSETQ. Trimming took off 1 base at V and 1 base at J, with 7 bases between the two ends. The CDR3 is 14 residues long. CDR3 bases: TGCGCCAGCAGCTTGAACACCCGCACAGATACGCAGTATTTT. Translating gives CASSLNTRTDTQYF.

This clone came up once. This sequence joins TRBV27 and TRBJ2-5, with 7 bases that match TRBD1. From germline, CDR1 is MNHEY and CDR2 SMNVEV (reference sequence). The CDR3 has 16 amino acids. The V and J ends lost 2 bases and 0 bases, in that order; junction bases with no gene match: 6. The chain's CDR3 is CASSLDGTAYQETQYF. CDR3 bases: TGTGCCAGCAGTTTAGATGGGACAGCGTACCAAGAGACCCAGTACTTC.

This clone was found once. This chain uses TRBV27 with TRBJ1-1, with 8 nucleotides matching TRBD1. Trimming at V came to 4 bases and at J to 5 bases, leaving 6 bases not matched to a gene. CDR3 length: 14 residues. Germline V lookup: CDR1 MNHEY, CDR2 SMNVEV (reference sequence). The CDR3 DNA sequence: TGTGCCAGCAGTTGGGAACAGGGGGTTACTGAAGCTTTCTTT. Protein: CASSWEQGVTEAFF.

The chain is built from TRBV6-5 and TRBJ2-1; 7 bases are shared with TRBD2. CDR1 is MNHEY, CDR2 SVGAGI, per germline. The CDR3 runs to 13 residues. J gave up 8 bases and V 6 bases, and 7 bases lay outside the gene matches. The CDR3 sequence: CASRAGLRHEQFF. CDR3 nucleotides: TGTGCCAGCAGAGCGGGGCTACGACATGAGCAGTTCTTC.

The genes are TRBV6-5 and TRBJ1-6; 7 bases fit TRBD1. V dropped 4 bases and J dropped 6; count of bases not matched to a gene: 6. This CDR3 contains 15 residues. Germline V gene lookup returns CDR1 MNHEY and CDR2 SVGAGI. The CDR3 nucleotides read TGTGCCAGCAGTTCTATAAGACAGGGTAATTCACCCCTCCACTTT. Translated: CASSSIRQGNSPLHF.

This clone was observed a few times. The J gene is TRBJ1-4, the V gene TRBV6-5; D is unresolved. V gave up 5 bases and J gave up 7 bases, with 14 bases separating them. Germline CDR1 reads MNHEY; CDR2 reads SVGAGI. The CDR3 has 14 amino acids. This CDR3 is CASSDGEASEKLFF. The CDR3 bases are TGTGCCAGCAGTGACGGGGAAGCCTCTGAAAAACTGTTTTTT.

The genes are TRBV6-1 and TRBJ1-5; 8 bases are shared with TRBD1. From germline, CDR1 is MNHNS and CDR2 SASEGT. The CDR3 contains 15 residues. The V and J ends lost 4 bases and 3 bases, in that order; junction bases with no gene match: 5. CDR3 DNA: TGTGCCAGCAGTGCCGGGACAGGCTACAATCAGCCCCAGCATTTT. Residues: CASSAGTGYNQPQHF.